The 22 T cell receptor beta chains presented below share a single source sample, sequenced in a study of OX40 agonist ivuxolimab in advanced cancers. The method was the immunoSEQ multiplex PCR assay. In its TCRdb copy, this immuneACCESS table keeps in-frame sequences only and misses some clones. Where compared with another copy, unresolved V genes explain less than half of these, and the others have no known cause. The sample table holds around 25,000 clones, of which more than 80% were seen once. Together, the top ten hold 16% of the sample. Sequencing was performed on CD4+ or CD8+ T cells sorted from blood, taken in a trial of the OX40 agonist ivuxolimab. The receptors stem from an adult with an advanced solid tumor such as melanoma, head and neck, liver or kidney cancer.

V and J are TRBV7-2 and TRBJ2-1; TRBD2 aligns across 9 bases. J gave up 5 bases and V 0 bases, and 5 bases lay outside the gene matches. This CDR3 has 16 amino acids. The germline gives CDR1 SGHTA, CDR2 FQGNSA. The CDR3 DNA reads TGTGCCAGCAGCTTAGCGGGCGGGAGGGCCGACAATGAGCAGTTCTTC. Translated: CASSLAGGRADNEQFF. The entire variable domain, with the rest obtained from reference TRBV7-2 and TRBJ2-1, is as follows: GAGVSQSPSNKVTEKGKDVELRCDPISGHTALYWYRQSLGQGLEFLIYFQGNSAPDKSGLPSDRFSAERTGGSVSTLTIQRTQQEDSAVYLCASSLAGGRADNEQFFGPGTRLTVL.

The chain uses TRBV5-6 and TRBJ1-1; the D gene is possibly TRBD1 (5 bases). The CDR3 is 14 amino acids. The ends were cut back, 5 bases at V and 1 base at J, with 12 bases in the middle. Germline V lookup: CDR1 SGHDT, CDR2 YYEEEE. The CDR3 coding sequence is TGTGCCAGCAGATGGGGACTCCGGAACACTGAAGCTTTCTTT. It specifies CASRWGLRNTEAFF. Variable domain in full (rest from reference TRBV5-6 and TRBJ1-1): DAGVTQSPTHLIKTRGQQVTLRCSPKSGHDTVSWYQQALGQGPQFIFQYYEEEERQRGNFPDRFSGHQFPNYSSELNVNALLLGDSALYLCASRWGLRNTEAFFGQGTRLTVV.

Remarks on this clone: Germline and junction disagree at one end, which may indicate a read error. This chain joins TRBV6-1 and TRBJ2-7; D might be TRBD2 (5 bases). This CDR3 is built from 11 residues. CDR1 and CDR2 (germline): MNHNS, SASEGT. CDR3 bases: TGTGCCAGCCGTGAGGGTCCCGAGCAGTACTTC. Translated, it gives CASREGPEQYF.

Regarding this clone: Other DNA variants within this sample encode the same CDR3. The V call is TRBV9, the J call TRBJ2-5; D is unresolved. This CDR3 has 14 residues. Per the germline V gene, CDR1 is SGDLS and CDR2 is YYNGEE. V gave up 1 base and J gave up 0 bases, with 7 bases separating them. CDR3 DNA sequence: TGTGCCAGCAGCGTAACTGGGTACCAAGAGACCCAGTACTTC. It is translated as CASSVTGYQETQYF.

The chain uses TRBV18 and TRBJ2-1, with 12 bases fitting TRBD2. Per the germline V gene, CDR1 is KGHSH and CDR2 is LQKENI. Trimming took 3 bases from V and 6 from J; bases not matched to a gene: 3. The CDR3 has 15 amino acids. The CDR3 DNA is TGTGCCAGCTCACCGGGACTAGCGGGCGCCAATGAGCAGTTCTTC. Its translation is CASSPGLAGANEQFF.

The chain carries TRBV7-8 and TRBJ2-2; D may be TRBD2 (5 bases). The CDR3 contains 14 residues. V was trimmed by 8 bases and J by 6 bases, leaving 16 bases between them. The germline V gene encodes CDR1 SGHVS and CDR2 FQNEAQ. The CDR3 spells CASARSSLAGELFF. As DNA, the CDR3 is TGTGCCAGCGCGCGATCTAGCTTAGCCGGGGAGCTGTTTTTT.

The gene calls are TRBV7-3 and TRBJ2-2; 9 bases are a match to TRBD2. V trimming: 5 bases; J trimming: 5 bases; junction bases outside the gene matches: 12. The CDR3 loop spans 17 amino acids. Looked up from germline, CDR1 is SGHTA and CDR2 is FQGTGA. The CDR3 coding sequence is TGTGCCAGCAGCAGCGGCAGCGGGAGGCCGGGGACCGGGGAGCTGTTTTTT. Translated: CASSSGSGRPGTGELFF.

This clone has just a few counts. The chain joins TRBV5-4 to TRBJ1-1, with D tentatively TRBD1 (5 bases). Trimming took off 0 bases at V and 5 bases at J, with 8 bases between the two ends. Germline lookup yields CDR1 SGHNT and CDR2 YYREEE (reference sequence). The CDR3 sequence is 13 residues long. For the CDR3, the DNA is TGTGCCAGCAGCTTGGGTGGGACTACTGAAGCTTTCTTT. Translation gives CASSLGGTTEAFF.

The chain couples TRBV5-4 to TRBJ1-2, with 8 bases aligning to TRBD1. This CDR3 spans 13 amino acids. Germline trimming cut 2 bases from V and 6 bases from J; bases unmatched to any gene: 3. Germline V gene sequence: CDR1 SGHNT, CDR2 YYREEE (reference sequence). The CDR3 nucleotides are TGTGCCAGCAGCTTCGACAGGGGCAATGGCTACACCTTC. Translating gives CASSFDRGNGYTF.

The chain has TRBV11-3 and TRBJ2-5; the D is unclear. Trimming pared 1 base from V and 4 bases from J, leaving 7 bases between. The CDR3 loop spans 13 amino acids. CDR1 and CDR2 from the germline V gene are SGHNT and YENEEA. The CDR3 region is CASSLGPGETQYF. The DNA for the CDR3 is TGTGCCAGCAGCTTAGGGCCGGGAGAGACCCAGTACTTC.

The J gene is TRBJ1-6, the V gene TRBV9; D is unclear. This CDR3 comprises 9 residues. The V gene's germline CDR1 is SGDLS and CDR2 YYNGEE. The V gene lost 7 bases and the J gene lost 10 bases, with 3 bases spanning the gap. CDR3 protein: CASGSPLHF. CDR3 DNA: TGTGCCAGCGGCTCACCCCTCCACTTT.

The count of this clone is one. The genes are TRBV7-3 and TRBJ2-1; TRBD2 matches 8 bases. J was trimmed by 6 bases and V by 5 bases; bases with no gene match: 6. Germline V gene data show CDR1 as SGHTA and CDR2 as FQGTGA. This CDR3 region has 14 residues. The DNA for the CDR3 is TGTGCCAGCAGCCCAACGAGCGGGGGCAATGAGCAGTTCTTC. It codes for CASSPTSGGNEQFF.

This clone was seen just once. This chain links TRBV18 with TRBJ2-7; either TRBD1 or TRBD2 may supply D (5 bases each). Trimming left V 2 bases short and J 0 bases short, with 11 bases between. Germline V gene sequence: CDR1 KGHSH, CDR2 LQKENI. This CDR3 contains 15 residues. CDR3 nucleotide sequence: TGTGCCAGCTCACCAAGGGGACGGAACTCCTACGAGCAGTACTTC. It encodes CASSPRGRNSYEQYF.

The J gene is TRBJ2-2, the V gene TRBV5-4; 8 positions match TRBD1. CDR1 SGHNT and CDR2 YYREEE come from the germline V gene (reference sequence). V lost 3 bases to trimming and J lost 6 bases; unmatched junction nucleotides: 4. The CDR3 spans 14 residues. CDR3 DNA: TGTGCCAGCAGCTCAGGACAGGGTCCCGGGGAGCTGTTTTTT. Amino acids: CASSSGQGPGELFF.

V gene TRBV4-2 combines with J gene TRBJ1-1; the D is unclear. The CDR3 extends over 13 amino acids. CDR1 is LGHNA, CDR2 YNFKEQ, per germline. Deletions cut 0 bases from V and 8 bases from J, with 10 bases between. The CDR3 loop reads CASSQDMMEEAFF. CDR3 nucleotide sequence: TGTGCCAGCAGCCAAGATATGATGGAAGAAGCTTTCTTT.

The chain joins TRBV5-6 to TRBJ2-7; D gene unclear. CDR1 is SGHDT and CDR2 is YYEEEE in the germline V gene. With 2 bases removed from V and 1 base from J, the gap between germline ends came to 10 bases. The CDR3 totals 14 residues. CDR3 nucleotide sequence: TGTGCCAGCAGCTTAGGGTTCGGTTCCTACGAGCAGTACTTC. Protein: CASSLGFGSYEQYF.

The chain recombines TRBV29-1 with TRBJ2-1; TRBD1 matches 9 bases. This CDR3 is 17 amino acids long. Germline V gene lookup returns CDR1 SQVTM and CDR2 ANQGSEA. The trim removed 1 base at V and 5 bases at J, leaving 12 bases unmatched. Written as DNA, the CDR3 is TGCAGCGTTGAAGGGCCCGGGGGGACAGGGTTCCACAATGAGCAGTTCTTC. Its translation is CSVEGPGGTGFHNEQFF.

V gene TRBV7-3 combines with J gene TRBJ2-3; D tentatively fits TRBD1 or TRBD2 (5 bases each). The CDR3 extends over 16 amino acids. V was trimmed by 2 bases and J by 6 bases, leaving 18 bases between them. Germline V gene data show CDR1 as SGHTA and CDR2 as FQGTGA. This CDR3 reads CASSLGTAGPADTQYF. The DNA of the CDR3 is TGTGCCAGCAGCTTAGGGACGGCTGGGCCCGCGGATACGCAGTATTTT.

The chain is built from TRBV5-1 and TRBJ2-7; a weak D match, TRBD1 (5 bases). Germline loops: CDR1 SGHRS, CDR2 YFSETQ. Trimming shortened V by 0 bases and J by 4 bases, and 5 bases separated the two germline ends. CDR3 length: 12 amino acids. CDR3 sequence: CASSLEGYEQYF. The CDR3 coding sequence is TGCGCCAGCAGCTTGGAGGGGTACGAGCAGTACTTC.

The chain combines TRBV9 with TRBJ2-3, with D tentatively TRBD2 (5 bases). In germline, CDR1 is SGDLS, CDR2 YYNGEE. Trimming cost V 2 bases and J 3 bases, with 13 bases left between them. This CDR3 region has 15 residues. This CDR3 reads CASSVVGVETDTQYF. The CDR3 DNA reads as TGTGCCAGCAGCGTTGTGGGAGTCGAAACAGATACGCAGTATTTT.

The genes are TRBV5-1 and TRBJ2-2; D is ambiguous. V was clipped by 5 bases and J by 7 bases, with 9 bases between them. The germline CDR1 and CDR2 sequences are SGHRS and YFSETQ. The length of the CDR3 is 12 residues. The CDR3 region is CASSLNGGELFF. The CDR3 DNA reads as TGCGCCAGCAGTTTAAATGGCGGGGAGCTGTTTTTT.

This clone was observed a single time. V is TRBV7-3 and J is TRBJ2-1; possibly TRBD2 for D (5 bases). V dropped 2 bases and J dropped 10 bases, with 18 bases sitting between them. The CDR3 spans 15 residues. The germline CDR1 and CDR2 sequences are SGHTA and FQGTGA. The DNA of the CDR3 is TGTGCCAGCAGCTTAGAGGGTGGGAAACCGGGCGAGCAGTTCTTC. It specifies CASSLEGGKPGEQFF.